This T cell receptor beta chain was captured in a study of cytomegalovirus exposure and HLA in healthy donors. Broader study findings: Fewer N-insertions than the approximately 680-donor mean were reportedly shown by an Asian-associated ancestry cluster in a later analysis. Most sequenced TCRs were rare (though some public TCRs occurred in many donors).

This clone has just a few counts. No antigen is known for it. The primer mix had 60 Vbeta and 13 Jbeta primers. Sequenced by immunoSEQ multiplex PCR; TCRdb stores in-frame clones only, minus some. The table lists around 190,000 clones, 81% of them singletons. V shed 0 bases and J shed 4 bases, with 11 bases lying between them. From germline, CDR1 is SGHRS and CDR2 YFSETQ. This CDR3 contains 15 residues. The chain carries TRBV5-1 and TRBJ2-4; D is possibly TRBD1 (7 bases). Source material: PBMCs. This sequence originates from a man aged 40-49 years in good health and CMV-seropositive. CDR3 amino acids: CASSLGGDRKNIQYF. DNA for the CDR3: TGCGCCAGCAGCTTGGGGGGGGACAGAAAAAACATTCAGTACTTC.